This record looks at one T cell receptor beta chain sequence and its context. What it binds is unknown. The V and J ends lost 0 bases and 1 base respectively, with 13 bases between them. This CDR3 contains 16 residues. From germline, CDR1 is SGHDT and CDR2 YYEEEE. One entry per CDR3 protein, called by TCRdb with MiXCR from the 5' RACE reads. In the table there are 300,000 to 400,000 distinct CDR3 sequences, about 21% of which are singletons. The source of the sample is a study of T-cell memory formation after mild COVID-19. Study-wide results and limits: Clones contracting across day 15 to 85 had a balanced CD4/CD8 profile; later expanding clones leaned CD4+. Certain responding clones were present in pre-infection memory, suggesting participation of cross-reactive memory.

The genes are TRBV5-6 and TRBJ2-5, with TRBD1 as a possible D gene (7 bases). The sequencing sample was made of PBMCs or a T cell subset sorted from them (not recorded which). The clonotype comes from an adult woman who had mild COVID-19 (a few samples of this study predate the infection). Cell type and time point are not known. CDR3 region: CASSLERRGLQETQYF. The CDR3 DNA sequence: TGTGCCAGCAGCTTGGAGCGGAGGGGGCTCCAAGAGACCCAGTACTTC.